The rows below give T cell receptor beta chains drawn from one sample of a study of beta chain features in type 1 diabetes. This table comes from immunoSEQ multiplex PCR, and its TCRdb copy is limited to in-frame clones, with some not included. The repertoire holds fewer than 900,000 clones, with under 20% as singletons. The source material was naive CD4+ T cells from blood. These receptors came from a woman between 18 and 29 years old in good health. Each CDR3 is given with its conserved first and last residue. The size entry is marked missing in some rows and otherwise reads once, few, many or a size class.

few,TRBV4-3,CASSQDPGQGEVYF
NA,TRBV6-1,CASSDPQGRRSYEQYF
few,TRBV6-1,CASSDLRDRGEKLFF
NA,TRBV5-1,CASSLEAVDGYTF
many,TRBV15,CATSRPSGTQYF
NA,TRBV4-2,CASSQSVGVTEAFF
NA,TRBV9,CASSEDPRGTLMGEQFF
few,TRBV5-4,CASSKNGGSSGNEQFF
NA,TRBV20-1,CSARGENTQYF
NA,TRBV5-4,CASTSIGQFVHF
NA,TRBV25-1,CASSGDFISNQPQHF
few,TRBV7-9,CASSDYRGGGETQYF
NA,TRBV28,CASSSQGKGWQPQHF
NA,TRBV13,CASSQSFTQETQYF